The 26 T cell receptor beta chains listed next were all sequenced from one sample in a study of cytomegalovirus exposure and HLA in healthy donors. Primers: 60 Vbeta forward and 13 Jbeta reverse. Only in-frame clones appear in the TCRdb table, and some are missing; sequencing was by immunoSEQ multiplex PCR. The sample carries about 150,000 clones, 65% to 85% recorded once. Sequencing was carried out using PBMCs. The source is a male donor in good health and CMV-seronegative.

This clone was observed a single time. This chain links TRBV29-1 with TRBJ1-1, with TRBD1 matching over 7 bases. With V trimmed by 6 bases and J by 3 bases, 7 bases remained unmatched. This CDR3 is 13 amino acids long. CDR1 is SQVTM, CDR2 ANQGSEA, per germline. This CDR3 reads CSVDPGQHTEAFF. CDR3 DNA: TGCAGCGTCGACCCGGGACAGCACACTGAAGCTTTCTTT.

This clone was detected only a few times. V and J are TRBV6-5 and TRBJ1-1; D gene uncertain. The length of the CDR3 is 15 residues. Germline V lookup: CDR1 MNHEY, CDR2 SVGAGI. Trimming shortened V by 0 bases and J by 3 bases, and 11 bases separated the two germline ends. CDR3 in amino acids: CASSYSQAPDTEAFF. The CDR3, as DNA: TGTGCCAGCAGTTACTCTCAGGCGCCGGACACTGAAGCTTTCTTT.

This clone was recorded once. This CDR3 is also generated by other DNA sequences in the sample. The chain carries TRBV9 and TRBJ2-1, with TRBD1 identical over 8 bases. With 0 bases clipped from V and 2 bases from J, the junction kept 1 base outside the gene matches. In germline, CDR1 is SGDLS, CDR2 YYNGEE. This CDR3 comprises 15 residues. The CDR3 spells CASSVEDRAYNEQFF. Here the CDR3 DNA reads TGTGCCAGCAGCGTAGAGGACAGGGCCTACAATGAGCAGTTCTTC.

CDR3 in amino acids: CATSSDSGGSYNEQFF. CDR3 nucleotides: TGTGCCACCAGCTCAGATAGCGGGGGCTCCTACAATGAGCAGTTCTTC. The chain uses TRBV15 and TRBJ2-1; 9 bases map to TRBD2. The germline V gene has CDR1 LNHNV and CDR2 YYDKDF (reference sequence). This CDR3 comprises 16 residues. Trimming cost V 5 bases and J 0 bases; bases outside gene matches: 5.

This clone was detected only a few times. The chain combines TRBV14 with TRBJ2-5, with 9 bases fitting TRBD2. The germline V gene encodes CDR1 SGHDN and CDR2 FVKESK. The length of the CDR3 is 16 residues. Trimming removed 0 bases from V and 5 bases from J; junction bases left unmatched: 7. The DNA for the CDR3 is TGTGCCAGCAGCCAAGATTTCGCGGGAGGGCGGGAGACCCAGTACTTC. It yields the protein CASSQDFAGGRETQYF. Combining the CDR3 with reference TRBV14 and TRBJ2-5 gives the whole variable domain EAGVTQFPSHSVIEKGQTVTLRCDPISGHDNLYWYRRVMGKEIKFLLHFVKESKQDESGMPNNRFLAERTGGTYSTLKVQPAELEDSGVYFCASSQDFAGGRETQYFGPGTRLLVL.

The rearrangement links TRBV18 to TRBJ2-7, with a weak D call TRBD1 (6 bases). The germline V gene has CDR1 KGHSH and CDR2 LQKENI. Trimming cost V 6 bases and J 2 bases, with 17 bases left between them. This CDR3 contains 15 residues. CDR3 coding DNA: TGTGCCAGCTCCCCCCGGGACATACAGACCTACGAGCAGTACTTC. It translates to CASSPRDIQTYEQYF.

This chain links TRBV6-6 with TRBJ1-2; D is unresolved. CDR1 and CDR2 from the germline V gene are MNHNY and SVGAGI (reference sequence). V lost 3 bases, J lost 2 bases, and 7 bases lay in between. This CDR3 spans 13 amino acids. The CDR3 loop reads CASSYGENYGYTF. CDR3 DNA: TGTGCCAGCAGTTATGGAGAGAACTATGGCTACACCTTC.

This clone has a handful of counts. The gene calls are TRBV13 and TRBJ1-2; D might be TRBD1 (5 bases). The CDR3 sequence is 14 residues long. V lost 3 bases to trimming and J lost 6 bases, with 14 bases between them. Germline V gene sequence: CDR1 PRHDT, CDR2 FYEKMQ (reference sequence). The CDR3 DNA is TGTGCCAGCAGCTTGGAGGGACCAAACGATGGCTACACCTTC. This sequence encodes CASSLEGPNDGYTF.

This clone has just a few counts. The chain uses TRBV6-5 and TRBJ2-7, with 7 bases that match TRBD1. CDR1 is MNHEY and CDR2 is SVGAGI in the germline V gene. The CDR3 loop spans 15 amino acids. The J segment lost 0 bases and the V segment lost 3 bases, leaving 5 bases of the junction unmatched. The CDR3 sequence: CASSYSTGSSYEQYF. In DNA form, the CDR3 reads TGTGCCAGCAGTTATTCGACAGGGAGCTCCTACGAGCAGTACTTC.

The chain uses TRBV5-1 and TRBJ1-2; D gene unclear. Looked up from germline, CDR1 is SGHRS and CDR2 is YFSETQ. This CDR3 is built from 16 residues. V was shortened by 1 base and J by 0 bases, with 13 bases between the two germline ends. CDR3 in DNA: TGCGCCAGCAGCTTGTCGGGAGTCGCCACTAACTATGGCTACACCTTC. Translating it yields CASSLSGVATNYGYTF.

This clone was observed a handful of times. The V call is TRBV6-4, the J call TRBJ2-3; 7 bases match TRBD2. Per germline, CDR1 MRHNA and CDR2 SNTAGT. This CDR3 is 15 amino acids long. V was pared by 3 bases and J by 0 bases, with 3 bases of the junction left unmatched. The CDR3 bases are TGTGCCAGCAGTGAGGGACTAACTAGCACAGATACGCAGTATTTT. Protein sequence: CASSEGLTSTDTQYF.

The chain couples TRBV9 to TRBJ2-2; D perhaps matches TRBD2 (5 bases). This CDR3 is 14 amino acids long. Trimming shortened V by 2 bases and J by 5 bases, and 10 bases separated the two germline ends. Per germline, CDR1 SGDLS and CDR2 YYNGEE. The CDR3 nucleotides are TGTGCCAGCAGCGTCGTGGGAGAGACCGGGGAGCTGTTTTTT. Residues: CASSVVGETGELFF.

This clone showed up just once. In nucleotides, the CDR3 is TGTGCCAGCAGTGACGGGTTAGGTAAAAAGGGGGCGTCGGAGACCCAGTACTTC. It codes for CASSDGLGKKGASETQYF. The gene calls are TRBV6-1 and TRBJ2-5, with TRBD1 matching over 7 bases. Germline V CDR1 and CDR2: MNHNS, SASEGT. The V gene end was trimmed by 3 bases and the J gene end by 5 bases; junction bases not matched to a gene: 18. The CDR3 extends over 18 amino acids.

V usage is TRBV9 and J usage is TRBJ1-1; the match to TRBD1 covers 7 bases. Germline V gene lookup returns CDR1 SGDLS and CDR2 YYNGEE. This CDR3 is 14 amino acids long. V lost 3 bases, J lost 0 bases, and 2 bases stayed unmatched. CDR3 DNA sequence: TGTGCCAGCAGCGCGGGACAGCTGAACACTGAAGCTTTCTTT. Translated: CASSAGQLNTEAFF.

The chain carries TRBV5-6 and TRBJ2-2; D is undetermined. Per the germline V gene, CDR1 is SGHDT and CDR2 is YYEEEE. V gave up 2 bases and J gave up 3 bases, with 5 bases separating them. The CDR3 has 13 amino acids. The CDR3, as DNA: TGTGCCAGCAGCTTCTCGGACACCGGGGAGCTGTTTTTT. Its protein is CASSFSDTGELFF.

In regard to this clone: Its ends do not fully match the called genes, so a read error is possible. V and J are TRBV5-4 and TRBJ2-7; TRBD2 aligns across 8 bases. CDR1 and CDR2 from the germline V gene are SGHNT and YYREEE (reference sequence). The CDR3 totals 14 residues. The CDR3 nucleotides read TGTGCCAGCTCGGGGGCGGGGGGCCTACCGGGGCCGGTCTTC. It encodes CASSGAGGLPGPVF.

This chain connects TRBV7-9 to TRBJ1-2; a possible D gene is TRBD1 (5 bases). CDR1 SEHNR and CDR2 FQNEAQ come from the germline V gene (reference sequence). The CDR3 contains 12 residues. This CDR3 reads CSHPGGAGGYTF. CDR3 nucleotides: TGTTCCCACCCGGGGGGAGCTGGTGGCTACACCTTC. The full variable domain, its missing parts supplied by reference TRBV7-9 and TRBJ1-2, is DTGVSQNPRHKITKRGQNVTFRCDPISEHNRLYWYRQTLGQGPEFLTYFQNEAQLEKSRLLSDRFSAERPKGSFSTLEIQRTEQGDSAMYLCSHPGGAGGYTFGSGTRLTVV.

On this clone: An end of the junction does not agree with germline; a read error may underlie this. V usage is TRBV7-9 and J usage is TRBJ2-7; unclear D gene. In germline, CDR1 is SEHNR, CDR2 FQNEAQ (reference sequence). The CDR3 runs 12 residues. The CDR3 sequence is CSSSSFFYEQYF. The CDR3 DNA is TGTTCCAGCAGCTCCTTCTTCTACGAGCAGTACTTC.

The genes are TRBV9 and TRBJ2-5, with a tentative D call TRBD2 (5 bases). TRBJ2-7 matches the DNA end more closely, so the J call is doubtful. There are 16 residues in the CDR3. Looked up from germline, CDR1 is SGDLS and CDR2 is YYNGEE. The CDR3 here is CASSVRGSVSPYEQYF. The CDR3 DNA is TGTGCCAGCAGCGTAAGAGGGAGCGTATCCCCCTACGAGCAGTACTTC.

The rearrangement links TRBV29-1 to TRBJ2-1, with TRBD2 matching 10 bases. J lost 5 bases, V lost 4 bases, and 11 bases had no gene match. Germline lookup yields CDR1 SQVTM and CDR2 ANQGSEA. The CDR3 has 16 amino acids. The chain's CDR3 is CSVVLAGDRGDNEQFF. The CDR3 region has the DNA TGCAGCGTTGTTCTAGCGGGAGACAGAGGAGACAATGAGCAGTTCTTC.

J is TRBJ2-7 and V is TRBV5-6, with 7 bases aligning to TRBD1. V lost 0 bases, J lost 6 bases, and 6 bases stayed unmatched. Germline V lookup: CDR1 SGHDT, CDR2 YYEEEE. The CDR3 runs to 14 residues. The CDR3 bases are TGTGCCAGCAGCTTGGGGTCAGGGGGTCTCGAGCAGTACTTC. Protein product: CASSLGSGGLEQYF.

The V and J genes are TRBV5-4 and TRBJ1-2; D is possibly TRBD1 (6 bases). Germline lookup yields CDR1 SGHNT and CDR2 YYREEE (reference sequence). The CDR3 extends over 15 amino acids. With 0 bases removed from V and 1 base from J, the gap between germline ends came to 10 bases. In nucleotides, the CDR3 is TGTGCCAGCAGCTTGGGGCAGGGGATTAACTATGGCTACACCTTC. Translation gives CASSLGQGINYGYTF.

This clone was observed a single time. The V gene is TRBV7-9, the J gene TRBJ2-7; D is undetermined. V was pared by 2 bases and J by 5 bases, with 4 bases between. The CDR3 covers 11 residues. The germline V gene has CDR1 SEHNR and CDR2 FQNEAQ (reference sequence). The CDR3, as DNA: TGTGCCAGCAGCTTATTCGACGAGCAGTACTTC. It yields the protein CASSLFDEQYF. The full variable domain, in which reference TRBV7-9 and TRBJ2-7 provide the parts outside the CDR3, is DTGVSQNPRHKITKRGQNVTFRCDPISEHNRLYWYRQTLGQGPEFLTYFQNEAQLEKSRLLSDRFSAERPKGSFSTLEIQRTEQGDSAMYLCASSLFDEQYFGPGTRLTVT.

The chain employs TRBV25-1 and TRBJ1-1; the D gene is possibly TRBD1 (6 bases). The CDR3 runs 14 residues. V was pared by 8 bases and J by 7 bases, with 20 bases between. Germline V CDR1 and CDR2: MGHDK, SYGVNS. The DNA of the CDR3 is TGTGCCAGCTCCTTCGACAGGAACCCAAATGAAGCTTTCTTT. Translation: CASSFDRNPNEAFF.

Written as DNA, the CDR3 is TGTGCCAGCAGCTCAAAACTAGGCCAAGAGACCCAGTACTTC. Amino acid sequence: CASSSKLGQETQYF. This chain uses TRBV13 with TRBJ2-5, with D maybe TRBD2 (5 bases). Germline-derived CDR1 and CDR2 are PRHDT and FYEKMQ (reference sequence). This CDR3 has 14 residues. Trimming removed 4 bases at V and 1 base at J, with 10 bases between. The variable domain in full, with the rest retrieved from reference TRBV13 and TRBJ2-5, is AAGVIQSPRHLIKEKRETATLKCYPIPRHDTVYWYQQGPGQDPQFLISFYEKMQSDKGSIPDRFSAQQFSDYHSELNMSSLELGDSALYFCASSSKLGQETQYFGPGTRLLVL.

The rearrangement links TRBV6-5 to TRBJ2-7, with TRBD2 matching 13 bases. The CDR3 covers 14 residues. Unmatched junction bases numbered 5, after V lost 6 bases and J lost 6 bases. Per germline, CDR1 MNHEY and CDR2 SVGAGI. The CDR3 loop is CASRETSGGPEQYF. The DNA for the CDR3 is TGTGCCAGCAGGGAGACTAGCGGGGGGCCCGAGCAGTACTTC.